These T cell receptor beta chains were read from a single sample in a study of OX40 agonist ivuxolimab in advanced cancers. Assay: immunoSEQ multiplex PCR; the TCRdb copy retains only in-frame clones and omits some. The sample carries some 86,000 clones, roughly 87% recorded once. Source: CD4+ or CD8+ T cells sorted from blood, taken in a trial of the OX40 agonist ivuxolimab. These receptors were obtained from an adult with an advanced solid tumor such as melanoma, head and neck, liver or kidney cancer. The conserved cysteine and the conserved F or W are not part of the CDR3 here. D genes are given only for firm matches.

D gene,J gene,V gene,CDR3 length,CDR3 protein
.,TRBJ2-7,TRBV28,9,ASNGVYEQY
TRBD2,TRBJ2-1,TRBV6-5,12,ASSIRDYSVEQF
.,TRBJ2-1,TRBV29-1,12,SVRGESSYNEQF
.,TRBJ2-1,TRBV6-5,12,ASSYSRGYNEQF
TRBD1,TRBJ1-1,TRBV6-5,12,ASSRDRGPNEAF
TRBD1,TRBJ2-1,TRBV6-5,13,ASSYHRGRNNEQF
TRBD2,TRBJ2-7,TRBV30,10,AWLAGGHEQY
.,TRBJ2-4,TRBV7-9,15,ASSTFGPGGAKNIQY
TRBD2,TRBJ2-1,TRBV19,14,ASRITSGASYNEQF
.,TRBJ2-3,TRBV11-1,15,ASSFRTGLYGTDTQY
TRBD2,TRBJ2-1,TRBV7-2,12,ASRKTSGGDEQF
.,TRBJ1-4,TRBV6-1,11,ASRYRENEKLF
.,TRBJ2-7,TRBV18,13,ASSPRGRHAYEQY
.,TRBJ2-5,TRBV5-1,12,ASSSTSGQETQY
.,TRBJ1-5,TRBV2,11,ASSRPGNQPQH
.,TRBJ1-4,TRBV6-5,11,ASSRTGEEKLF
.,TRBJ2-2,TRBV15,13,ATSREMGNTGELF
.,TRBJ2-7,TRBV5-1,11,ASSSGALYEQY
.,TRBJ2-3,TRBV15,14,ATSPAGGTSTDTQY
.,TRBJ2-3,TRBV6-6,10,ASGPSGDTQY
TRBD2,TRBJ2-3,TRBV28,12,ASKKGLAGNTQY
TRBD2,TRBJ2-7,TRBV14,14,ASSQDLVAGIYEQY
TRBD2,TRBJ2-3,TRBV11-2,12,ASSYPGLADTQY
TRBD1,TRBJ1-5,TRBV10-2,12,ASNGQGVGQPQH
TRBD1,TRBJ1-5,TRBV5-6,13,ASSSRGESNQPQH
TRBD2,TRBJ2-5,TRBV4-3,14,ASSQDEWGGGETQY
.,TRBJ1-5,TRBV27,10,ASSPSAGPQH
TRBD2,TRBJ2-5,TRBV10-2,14,ASSGVAGGPQETQY
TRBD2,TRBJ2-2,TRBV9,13,ASTLGLAPTGELF
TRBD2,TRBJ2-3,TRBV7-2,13,ASSTSGGRTDTQY
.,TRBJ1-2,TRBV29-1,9,SVAGSIGYT
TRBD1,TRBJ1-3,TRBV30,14,AWGQGLTFSGNTIY
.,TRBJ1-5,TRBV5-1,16,ASSLGGSGVNSNQPQH
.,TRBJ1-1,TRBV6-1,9,ASSYAGRPF
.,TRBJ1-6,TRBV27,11,ASSPRGWSPLH
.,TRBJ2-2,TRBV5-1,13,ASSLEYPNTGELF
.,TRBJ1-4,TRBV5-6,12,ASSQRGSNEKLF
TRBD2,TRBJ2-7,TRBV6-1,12,ATDYGGDTYEQY
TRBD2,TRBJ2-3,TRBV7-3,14,ASREGTSGETDTQY
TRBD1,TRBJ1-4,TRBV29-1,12,SVSKGDRGEKLF